Sequencing of this T cell receptor (beta chain) was carried out in a study of T cell changes during pregnancy in multiple sclerosis (dated 2019 in TCRdb). Study-wide context: The study examined how the T cell repertoire changed over the course of pregnancy in women with multiple sclerosis.

This clone showed up just once. Its antigen specificity is not known. Base qualities are not provided; no much larger clone lies one nucleotide away. CDR1 and CDR2 (SGHNT, YYREEE) derive from the germline V gene (reference sequence). The CDR3, cysteine through phenylalanine, is 16 amino acids long. CDR3 DNA only is kept here, 48 bases in frame from base 1. V lost 4 bases and J lost 10 bases, and the count of bases not matched to a germline gene is 13. The library was produced with the immunoSEQ multiplex PCR assay. TCRdb re-hosts the immuneACCESS table, in-frame sequences only. Its copies lack some clones; in the studies checked, an unresolved V gene accounts for under half of them, and the cause for the rest is not known. Recorded for this sample are roughly 120,000 clones; approximately 93% of them occurred a single time. The ten largest clones represent around 6% of the sample.

Recombination linked TRBV5-4 to TRBJ2-1; 11 bases in the junction line up with TRBD2. The input for sequencing was peripheral blood, taken before pregnancy. The receptor was derived from a female donor with multiple sclerosis, enrolled in a pregnancy study. The CDR3 sequence is CASSLAVLAGAVEQFF. The nucleotides read TGTGCCAGCAGCCTGGCGGTACTAGCGGGAGCGGTGGAGCAGTTCTTC.